One and the same sample provided the 9 T cell receptor beta chains below, sequenced in a study of T cells in localized non-small cell lung cancer. Repertoires were generated with immunoSEQ multiplex PCR, while TCRdb's copy carries only in-frame clones and drops some. Among some 25,000 clones listed, approximately 90% were seen once. The sequenced sample was peripheral blood, obtained before any cancer treatment. The receptors were sampled from a female donor over 55 with stage II squamous cell lung carcinoma.

The CDR3 region has the DNA TGTGCCAGCAGTTTCCGGGACACCAGCACAGATACGCAGTATTTT. Its translation: CASSFRDTSTDTQYF. The gene calls are TRBV6-6 and TRBJ2-3; weak D call: TRBD1 (6 bases). The CDR3 is made up of 15 amino acids. V gave up 4 bases and J gave up 0 bases, with 11 bases separating them. CDR1 is MNHNY, CDR2 SVGAGI, per germline (reference sequence).

This sequence joins TRBV28 and TRBJ2-5; 9 positions agree with TRBD1. The V gene's germline CDR1 is MDHEN and CDR2 SYDVKM. The CDR3 length is 14 residues. The V segment lost 6 bases and the J segment 4 bases; nucleotides outside the gene matches: 6. CDR3: CASSSLGQGETQYF. In nucleotides, the CDR3 is TGTGCCAGCAGCTCCCTGGGACAGGGAGAGACCCAGTACTTC. The full variable domain, in which reference TRBV28 and TRBJ2-5 provide the parts outside the CDR3, is DVKVTQSSRYLVKRTGEKVFLECVQDMDHENMFWYRQDPGLGLRLIYFSYDVKMKEKGDIPEGYSVSREKKERFSLILESASTNQTSMYLCASSSLGQGETQYFGPGTRLLVL.

The chain uses TRBV7-3 and TRBJ1-1; no definite D call. The CDR3 has 16 residues. CDR1 SGHTA and CDR2 FQGTGA come from the germline V gene. V dropped 1 base and J dropped 3 bases, with 15 bases sitting between them. CDR3 sequence (DNA): TGTGCCAGCAGCTTAAAGAGTGGTTCAAGCTACACTGAAGCTTTCTTT. This sequence encodes CASSLKSGSSYTEAFF.

This clone has a single count. The chain uses TRBV9 and TRBJ1-4, with D possibly matching TRBD1 (5 bases). Germline V lookup: CDR1 SGDLS, CDR2 YYNGEE. The CDR3 length is 13 residues. V dropped 0 bases and J dropped 7 bases, with 7 bases sitting between them. For the CDR3, the DNA is TGTGCCAGCAGCGTAGCGACAGCTGAAAAACTGTTTTTT. It translates to CASSVATAEKLFF.

This rearrangement joins TRBV14 to TRBJ2-2; D remains ambiguous. V lost 0 bases, J lost 4 bases, and 6 bases lay in between. Germline V gene data show CDR1 as SGHDN and CDR2 as FVKESK. This CDR3 is 14 amino acids long. CDR3 amino acids: CASSQEWSTGELFF. The CDR3 nucleotides read TGTGCCAGCAGCCAAGAATGGAGCACCGGGGAGCTGTTTTTT. The full variable domain, in which reference TRBV14 and TRBJ2-2 provide the parts outside the CDR3, is EAGVTQFPSHSVIEKGQTVTLRCDPISGHDNLYWYRRVMGKEIKFLLHFVKESKQDESGMPNNRFLAERTGGTYSTLKVQPAELEDSGVYFCASSQEWSTGELFFGEGSRLTVL.

This clone has a handful of counts. The CDR3 nucleotides read TGTGCCAGCAGCCGAGGACAGGGAGGGAAAGAGACCCAGTACTTC. Its protein is CASSRGQGGKETQYF. The chain recombines TRBV2 with TRBJ2-5; D perhaps matches TRBD1 (8 bases). Germline loops: CDR1 SNHLY, CDR2 FYNNEI. There are 15 residues in the CDR3. Trimming cost V 6 bases and J 3 bases, with 17 bases left between them.

The V gene is TRBV7-2, the J gene TRBJ2-1; 14 positions match TRBD2. Germline CDR1 reads SGHTA; CDR2 reads FQGNSA. This CDR3 has 14 residues. V gave up 8 bases and J gave up 9 bases; unmatched junction bases: 6. The CDR3: CASSRTSGGSEQFF. The CDR3 DNA reads TGTGCCAGCTCACGGACTAGCGGGGGGTCTGAGCAGTTCTTC.

The chain is built from TRBV30 and TRBJ2-5; a weak D match, TRBD1 (7 bases). Germline V lookup: CDR1 GTSNPN, CDR2 SVGIG (reference sequence). The CDR3 has 13 amino acids. Trimming pared 5 bases from V and 4 bases from J, leaving 14 bases between. The DNA for the CDR3 is TGTGCCTGGCGACAGGGAGGAGGAGAGACCCAGTACTTC. Protein product: CAWRQGGGETQYF.

V is TRBV5-8 and J is TRBJ2-3, with 7 bases matching TRBD2. Germline CDR1 reads SGHTS; CDR2 reads YDEGEE. Trimming at V came to 4 bases and at J to 0 bases, leaving 2 bases not matched to a gene. The CDR3 loop spans 14 amino acids. This CDR3 is CASSRDYSTDTQYF. In DNA, the CDR3 is TGTGCCAGCAGCCGGGACTACAGCACAGATACGCAGTATTTT.